Listed below are T cell receptor beta chains from one sample, sequenced in a study of cytomegalovirus exposure and HLA in healthy donors. Profiling relied on immunoSEQ multiplex PCR, and the TCRdb table lists in-frame clones only, not all of them. Of under 200,000 clones detected, roughly 75% appear once; the ten largest clones hold around 5.4%. Source material: PBMCs. These receptors all come from a middle-aged man in good health and CMV-seronegative. The CDR3 runs from the conserved cysteine through the conserved F or W. A D gene is named only where the DNA matches it firmly. Clone size is stated in some rows and not others, as once, few, many or a class when expanded.

>TRBJ1-5|.|.|TRBV7-2
CASRGQSYSNQPQHF
TGTGCCAGCAGGGGGCAGAGTTATAGCAATCAGCCCCAGCATTTT
>TRBJ1-1|.|.|TRBV18
CASSPDSLLLNTEAFF
TGTGCCAGCTCACCCGACAGTTTACTTCTGAACACTGAAGCTTTCTTT
>TRBJ2-5|.|.|TRBV18
CASSSTVQETQYF
TGTGCCAGCTCATCGACAGTTCAAGAGACCCAGTACTTC
>TRBJ2-2|.|.|TRBV25-1
CASGRLTGELFF
TGTGCCAGCGGGAGACTCACCGGGGAGCTGTTTTTT
>TRBJ2-4|.|TRBD1|TRBV7-2
CASSSVTGLKNIQYF
TGTGCCAGCAGCAGTGTGACAGGGCTGAAAAACATTCAGTACTTC
>TRBJ1-5|.|.|TRBV4-1
CASSQGESNQPQHF
TGCGCCAGCAGCCAAGGGGAGAGCAATCAGCCCCAGCATTTT
>TRBJ1-2|once|.|TRBV2
CASSGQANYGYTF
TGTGCCAGCAGTGGACAGGCTAACTATGGCTACACCTTC
>TRBJ2-3|.|.|TRBV5-6
CASSRGQRTDTQYF
TGTGCCAGCAGCCGAGGTCAGCGCACAGATACGCAGTATTTT
>TRBJ2-5|.|.|TRBV11-3
CASSLRGTQETQYF
TGTGCCAGCAGCCTTAGGGGGACACAAGAGACCCAGTACTTC
>TRBJ2-7|.|TRBD2|TRBV5-1
CASSPGTRAEQYF
TGCGCCAGCAGCCCCGGGACTAGAGCCGAGCAGTACTTC
>TRBJ2-1|.|.|TRBV5-4
CASSLGGAYNEQFF
TGTGCCAGCAGCTTGGGCGGGGCCTACAATGAGCAGTTCTTC
>TRBJ2-1|.|.|TRBV29-1
CSVDPLLGGQFF
TGCAGCGTTGACCCCCTATTGGGAGGGCAGTTCTTC
>TRBJ2-7|once|TRBD2|TRBV10-2
CASSLAGRIFEQYF
TGCGCCAGCAGTCTAGCGGGAAGGATATTCGAGCAGTACTTC
>TRBJ2-7|.|.|TRBV7-2
CASSLRSHEQYF
TGTGCCAGCAGCCTCAGGTCCCACGAGCAGTACTTC
>TRBJ1-3|.|.|TRBV30
CAWSALQHSGNTIYF
TGTGCCTGGAGTGCATTACAGCACTCTGGAAACACCATATACTTT
>TRBJ2-3|.|.|TRBV9
CASSVEQRTDTQYF
TGTGCCAGCAGCGTGGAACAGCGCACAGATACGCAGTATTTT
>TRBJ2-7|.|TRBD1|TRBV18
CASSPGQGSYEQYF
TGTGCCAGCTCACCGGGACAGGGCTCCTACGAGCAGTACTTC
>TRBJ2-2|once|.|TRBV7-2
CASRPTGMNTGELFF
TGTGCCAGCAGGCCTACAGGGATGAACACCGGGGAGCTGTTTTTT
>TRBJ2-2|once|.|TRBV5-4
CASSSGLSNTGELFF
TGTGCCAGCAGTTCGGGACTCTCGAACACCGGGGAGCTGTTTTTT
>TRBJ2-6|.|.|TRBV4-3
CASSQDDVTGTPGGWANVLTF
TGCGCCAGCAGCCAAGACGACGTCACAGGGACCCCGGGGGGCTGGGCCAACGTCCTGACTTTC
>TRBJ2-7|few|.|TRBV7-6
CASSTPISEQYF
TGTGCCAGCAGCACCCCGATCAGCGAGCAGTACTTC
>TRBJ1-2|.|TRBD1|TRBV30
CAWTGQGGGYTF
TGTGCCTGGACCGGACAGGGGGGCGGCTACACCTTC
>TRBJ2-7|once|TRBD1|TRBV29-1
CSVQTGQGVAYEQYF
TGCAGCGTACAAACAGGACAGGGGGTCGCCTACGAGCAGTACTTC
>TRBJ1-2|.|TRBD1|TRBV6-6
CASSSRQGSYGYTF
TGTGCCAGCAGTTCTCGACAGGGGTCCTATGGCTACACCTTC
>TRBJ1-2|once|TRBD1|TRBV7-9
CASSPMTGEYGYTF
TGTGCCAGCAGCCCTATGACAGGGGAGTATGGCTACACCTTC
>TRBJ2-2|.|.|TRBV19
CASSIAFPNSPTGELFF
TGTGCCAGTAGTATAGCCTTCCCGAACAGCCCGACCGGGGAGCTGTTTTTT
>TRBJ2-5|.|.|TRBV18
CASSPYNQETQYF
TGTGCCAGCTCACCATACAACCAAGAGACCCAGTACTTC
>TRBJ1-1|.|.|TRBV5-5
CASMHETDRNTEAFF
TGTGCCAGCATGCACGAGACGGACAGGAACACTGAAGCTTTCTTT
>TRBJ2-3|.|.|TRBV29-1
CSQRGGGGDSLGDTQYF
TGCAGCCAGAGGGGGGGCGGGGGAGACAGCCTGGGGGATACGCAGTATTTT
>TRBJ1-1|.|TRBD1|TRBV5-1
CASGGGDRVNTEAFF
TGCGCCAGCGGGGGAGGGGACAGGGTGAACACTGAAGCTTTCTTT
>TRBJ2-7|.|.|TRBV7-2
CASSLRGYKYF
TGTGCCAGCAGCTTACGCGGGTACAAGTACTTC